What follows are 16 T cell receptor beta chains derived from one specimen sequenced in a study of blood T cell repertoires in COVID-19. Repertoires were generated with immunoSEQ multiplex PCR, while TCRdb's copy carries only in-frame clones and drops some. The sample records fewer than 200,000 clones, 70% to 90% being singletons. The source material was peripheral blood. These receptors were taken from a middle-aged man who had recovered from COVID-19.

This clone was detected many times. J is TRBJ1-1 and V is TRBV7-8; 7 bases line up with TRBD1. Germline V gives CDR1 SGHVS, CDR2 FQNEAQ. The CDR3 loop spans 14 amino acids. V shed 3 bases, J shed 4 bases, and the junction held 5 bases outside the gene matches. CDR3 DNA: TGTGCCAGCAGCTTGACAGGGCCGGGCACTGAAGCTTTCTTT. Translated, it gives CASSLTGPGTEAFF.

The rearrangement uses TRBV19 and TRBJ2-1; 7 bases fit TRBD1. The CDR3 is 16 amino acids. CDR1 and CDR2 from the germline V gene are LNHDA and SQIVND (reference sequence). Trimming at V came to 4 bases and at J to 0 bases, leaving 6 bases not matched to a gene. The CDR3 protein is CASSTGGLGSYNEQFF. CDR3 in DNA: TGTGCCAGTAGTACAGGGGGTTTGGGCTCCTACAATGAGCAGTTCTTC. The full variable domain, rest sourced from reference TRBV19 and TRBJ2-1, is DGGITQSPKYLFRKEGQNVTLSCEQNLNHDAMYWYRQDPGQGLRLIYYSQIVNDFQKGDIAEGYSVSREKKESFPLTVTSAQKNPTAFYLCASSTGGLGSYNEQFFGPGTRLTVL.

The chain carries TRBV6-2 or TRBV6-3 and TRBJ2-5; maybe TRBD1 (7 bases). CDR1 and CDR2 (germline): MNHEY, SVGEGT. Trimming removed 5 bases from V and 1 base from J, with 17 bases in between. The CDR3 has 16 amino acids. This chain's CDR3 is CASSLGGGTAQETQYF. CDR3 DNA sequence: TGTGCCAGCAGTCTCGGAGGCGGGACAGCCCAAGAGACCCAGTACTTC.

In this sample, this clone turned up once. V and J are TRBV24-1 and TRBJ2-1, with D maybe TRBD1 (8 bases). This CDR3 spans 15 amino acids. The germline CDR1 and CDR2 sequences are KGHDR and SFDVKD. Between the trimmed V and J ends, which lost 3 bases and 9 bases, there was a span of 17 bases. As DNA, the CDR3 is TGTGCCACCAGTGATGCTGGACAGGGAGGGCGTGAGCAGTTCTTC. This codes for CATSDAGQGGREQFF.

V is TRBV7-2 and J is TRBJ2-3; D not certain. Germline V gene data show CDR1 as SGHTA and CDR2 as FQGNSA. CDR3 length: 13 residues. Trimming stripped 3 bases from V and 4 bases from J, with 8 bases between. The CDR3 nucleotides read TGTGCCAGCAGCTTGGCTAGAGCAGATACGCAGTATTTT. It yields the protein CASSLARADTQYF.

This clone was picked up a small number of times. The V and J genes are TRBV20-1 and TRBJ2-7; D is undetermined. This CDR3 spans 11 amino acids. The V gene's germline CDR1 is DFQATT and CDR2 SNEGSKA (reference sequence). The V gene lost 3 bases and the J gene lost 2 bases, with 5 bases spanning the gap. CDR3 coding DNA: TGCAGTGCTAGGACAACCTACGAGCAGTACTTC. Translating it yields CSARTTYEQYF.

The V gene is TRBV7-9, the J gene TRBJ1-6; D unclear. Trimming stripped 5 bases from V and 7 bases from J, with 12 bases between. CDR3 length equals 14 residues. CDR1 and CDR2 (germline): SEHNR, FQNEAQ (reference sequence). The CDR3: CASSHAWQNSPLHF. CDR3 in DNA: TGTGCCAGCAGCCACGCTTGGCAGAATTCACCCCTCCACTTT.

The chain has TRBV6-6 and TRBJ2-3, with 9 bases aligning to TRBD2. CDR1 and CDR2 (germline): MNHNY, SVGAGI (reference sequence). This CDR3 region has 16 residues. J gave up 1 base and V 10 bases, and 12 bases lay outside the gene matches. Here the CDR3 DNA reads TGTGCCACCCTAACTTGGCCTAGCGGGGGCACAGATACGCAGTATTTT. It encodes CATLTWPSGGTDTQYF.

The V and J genes are TRBV4-1 and TRBJ2-1, with 8 bases fitting TRBD1. The CDR3 sequence is 14 residues long. V shed 4 bases and J 5 bases; nucleotides not matched to a gene: 4. The germline V gene encodes CDR1 MGHRA and CDR2 YSYEKL. CDR3 protein: CASSLGQGDNEQFF. The CDR3 DNA sequence: TGCGCCAGCAGCCTAGGACAGGGTGACAATGAGCAGTTCTTC.

J is TRBJ1-6 and V is TRBV2; weak D call: TRBD1 (6 bases). The CDR3 contains 15 residues. V was clipped by 4 bases and J by 10 bases, with 17 bases between them. Germline V gene lookup returns CDR1 SNHLY and CDR2 FYNNEI. CDR3 in DNA: TGTGCCAGCAGTGGTACACAGGGAGTAAGATCACCCCTCCACTTT. It specifies CASSGTQGVRSPLHF. The full variable domain, rest sourced from reference TRBV2 and TRBJ1-6, is EPEVTQTPSHQVTQMGQEVILRCVPISNHLYFYWYRQILGQKVEFLVSFYNNEISEKSEIFDDQFSVERPDGSNFTLKIRSTKLEDSAMYFCASSGTQGVRSPLHFGNGTRLTVT.

V gene TRBV27 combines with J gene TRBJ2-7; possibly TRBD2 for D (6 bases). The V and J ends lost 1 base and 6 bases respectively, with 7 bases between them. Germline V gives CDR1 MNHEY, CDR2 SMNVEV (reference sequence). This CDR3 comprises 12 residues. CDR3 amino acids: CASSLLGGEQYF. The DNA of the CDR3 is TGTGCCAGCAGTTTATTGGGGGGCGAGCAGTACTTC.

The V call is TRBV4-1, the J call TRBJ1-3, with 8 bases matching TRBD1. Per germline, CDR1 MGHRA and CDR2 YSYEKL. This CDR3 has 13 residues. The V segment lost 9 bases and the J segment 4 bases; nucleotides outside the gene matches: 5. The CDR3 DNA reads as TGCGCCAGTACGGGACAGGAAGGAAACACCATATATTTT. It codes for CASTGQEGNTIYF.

This clone occurred once. The chain carries TRBV2 and TRBJ1-6; TRBD1 matches at 9 bases. Trimming cost V 5 bases and J 9 bases; bases outside gene matches: 8. The CDR3 spans 15 residues. CDR1 and CDR2 (germline): SNHLY, FYNNEI. CDR3 sequence (DNA): TGTGCCAGCAGTTCAACAGGGGGCCTTAGTTCACCCCTCCACTTT. This codes for CASSSTGGLSSPLHF.

The chain is built from TRBV4-1 and TRBJ2-2, with TRBD1 matching 9 bases. V trimming: 2 bases; J trimming: 5 bases; junction bases outside the gene matches: 9. Germline V gives CDR1 MGHRA, CDR2 YSYEKL. The CDR3 spans 17 residues. The CDR3, as DNA: TGCGCCAGCAGCCAAACCCACAGGGGGCGCGGGACCGGGGAGCTGTTTTTT. It yields the protein CASSQTHRGRGTGELFF.

The chain uses TRBV9 and TRBJ2-1, with 10 bases lining up with TRBD2. Germline CDR1 SGDLS, CDR2 YYNGEE. J gave up 8 bases and V 4 bases, and 9 bases lay outside the gene matches. The CDR3 totals 15 residues. The CDR3 loop is CASSSLAGATDEQFF. The CDR3 DNA reads TGTGCCAGCAGCTCCCTAGCGGGGGCCACGGATGAGCAGTTCTTC.

The genes are TRBV19 and TRBJ1-5; D might be TRBD1 (5 bases). CDR3 length: 16 amino acids. V dropped 6 bases and J dropped 2 bases, with 17 bases sitting between them. The germline V gene encodes CDR1 LNHDA and CDR2 SQIVND (reference sequence). In DNA form, the CDR3 reads TGTGCCAGTAGAAAAATTGACGGGGGAGGCAATCAGCCCCAGCATTTT. Amino acid sequence: CASRKIDGGGNQPQHF.